The T cell receptor (beta chain) under discussion was sequenced for a study of blood T cell repertoires in COVID-19. Study-wide context: The analysed material was cDNA or gDNA that came from T cells, B-cell-depleted T cells, or PBMCs.

TCRdb keeps only in-frame clones here, not all; method: immunoSEQ multiplex PCR. The table has some 260,000 clones, more than 75% seen once; the top ten hold under 2%. The V and J ends lost 5 bases and 2 bases respectively, with 6 bases between them. This CDR3 region has 12 residues. Germline V gene data show CDR1 as SGHVS and CDR2 as FNYEAQ. Enrolled through a virtual design, the participants were between roughly 18 and 95 years of age and came from 24 US areas. Which cohort a participant joined came from the clinical history participants gave. Donors of Cohort 3 who recovered were those that had two negative PCRs, clearance, or symptom resolution.

The sequenced material came from PBMCs or T cells enriched from blood (not recorded which). The sequence was obtained from a man aged 40-55 years who had recovered from COVID-19. V gene TRBV7-6 combines with J gene TRBJ1-1, with D uncertain. In DNA, the CDR3 is TGTGCCAGCAGCCGAGGAAACACTGAAGCTTTCTTT. This sequence encodes CASSRGNTEAFF.